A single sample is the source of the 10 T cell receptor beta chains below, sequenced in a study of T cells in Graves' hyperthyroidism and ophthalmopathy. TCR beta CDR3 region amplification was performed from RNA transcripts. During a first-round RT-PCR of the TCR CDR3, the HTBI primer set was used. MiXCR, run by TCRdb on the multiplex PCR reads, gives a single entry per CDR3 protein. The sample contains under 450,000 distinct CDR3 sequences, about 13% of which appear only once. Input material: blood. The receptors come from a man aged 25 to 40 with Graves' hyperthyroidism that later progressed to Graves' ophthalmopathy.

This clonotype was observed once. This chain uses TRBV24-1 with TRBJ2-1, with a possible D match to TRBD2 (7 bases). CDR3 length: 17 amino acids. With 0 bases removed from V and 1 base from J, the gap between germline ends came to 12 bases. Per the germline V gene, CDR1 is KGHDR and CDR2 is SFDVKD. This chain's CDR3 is CATSDLRGGISYNEQFF. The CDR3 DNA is TGTGCCACCAGTGATTTGAGGGGGGGGATTTCCTACAATGAGCAGTTCTTC.

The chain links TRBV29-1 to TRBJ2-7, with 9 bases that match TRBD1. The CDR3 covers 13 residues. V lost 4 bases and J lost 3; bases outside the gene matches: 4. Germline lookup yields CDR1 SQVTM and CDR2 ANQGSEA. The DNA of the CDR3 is TGCAGCGTTGGCCGGGACAGGGACTACGAGCAGTACTTC. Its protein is CSVGRDRDYEQYF.

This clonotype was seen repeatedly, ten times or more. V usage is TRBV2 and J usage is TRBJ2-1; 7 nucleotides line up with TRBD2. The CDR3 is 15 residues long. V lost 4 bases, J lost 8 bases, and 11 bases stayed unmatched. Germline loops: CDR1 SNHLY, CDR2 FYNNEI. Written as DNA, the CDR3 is TGTGCCAGCAGTGCGGAGGGGAGGGGATGGGATGAGCAGTTCTTC. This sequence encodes CASSAEGRGWDEQFF.

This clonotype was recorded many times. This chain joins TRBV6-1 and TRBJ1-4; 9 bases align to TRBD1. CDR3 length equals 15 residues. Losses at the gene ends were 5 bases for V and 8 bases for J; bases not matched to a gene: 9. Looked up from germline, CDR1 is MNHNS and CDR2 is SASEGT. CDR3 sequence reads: CASSSPGTGYEKLFF. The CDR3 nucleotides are TGTGCCAGCAGTTCCCCCGGGACAGGGTACGAAAAACTGTTTTTT.

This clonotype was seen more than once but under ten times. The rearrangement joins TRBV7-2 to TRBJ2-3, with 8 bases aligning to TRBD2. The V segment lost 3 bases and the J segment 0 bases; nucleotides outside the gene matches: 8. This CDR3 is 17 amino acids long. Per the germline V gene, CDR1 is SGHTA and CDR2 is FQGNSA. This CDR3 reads CASSFRLAGLSTDTQYF. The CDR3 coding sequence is TGTGCCAGCAGCTTCCGGCTAGCGGGTCTGAGCACAGATACGCAGTATTTT.

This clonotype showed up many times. The CDR3 region has the DNA TGTGCCAGCAGACCTCAGGGGGATAGCAATCAGCCCCAGCATTTT. It encodes CASRPQGDSNQPQHF. The rearrangement links TRBV28 to TRBJ1-5; TRBD1 matches 7 bases. Germline trimming cut 6 bases from V and 0 bases from J; bases unmatched to any gene: 5. Germline values: CDR1 MDHEN, CDR2 SYDVKM. The CDR3 consists of 15 residues.

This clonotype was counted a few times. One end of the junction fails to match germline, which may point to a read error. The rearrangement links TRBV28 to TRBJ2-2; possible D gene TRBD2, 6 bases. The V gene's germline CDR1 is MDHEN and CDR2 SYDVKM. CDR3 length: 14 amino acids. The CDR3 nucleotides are TGTGCCAGCTTCCCTGGAGGGAACACCGGGGAGCCGTTTTTT. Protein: CASFPGGNTGEPFF.

The chain's CDR3 is CASSFGTSGGPSTDTQYF. The CDR3 DNA sequence: TGTGCCAGCAGTTTTGGGACTAGCGGGGGGCCTAGCACAGATACGCAGTATTTT. J is TRBJ2-3 and V is TRBV12-3 or TRBV12-4; TRBD2 aligns across 15 bases. V lost 3 bases, J lost 0 bases, and 4 bases stayed unmatched. This CDR3 region has 18 residues.

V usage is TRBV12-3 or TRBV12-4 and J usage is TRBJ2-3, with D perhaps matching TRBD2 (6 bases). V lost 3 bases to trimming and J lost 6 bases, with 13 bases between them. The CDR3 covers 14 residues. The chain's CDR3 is CASSFLATGDTQYF. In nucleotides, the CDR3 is TGTGCCAGCAGTTTTCTAGCGACTGGGGATACGCAGTATTTT.

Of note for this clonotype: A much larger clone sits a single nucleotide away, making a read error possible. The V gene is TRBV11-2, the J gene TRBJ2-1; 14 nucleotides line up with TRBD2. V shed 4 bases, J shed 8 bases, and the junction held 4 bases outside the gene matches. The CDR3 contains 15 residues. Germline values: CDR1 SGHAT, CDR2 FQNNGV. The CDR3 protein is CASSSRLAGGHEQFF. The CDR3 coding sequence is TGTGCCAGCAGCTCCAGACTAGCGGGGGGGCATGAGCAGTTCTTC.